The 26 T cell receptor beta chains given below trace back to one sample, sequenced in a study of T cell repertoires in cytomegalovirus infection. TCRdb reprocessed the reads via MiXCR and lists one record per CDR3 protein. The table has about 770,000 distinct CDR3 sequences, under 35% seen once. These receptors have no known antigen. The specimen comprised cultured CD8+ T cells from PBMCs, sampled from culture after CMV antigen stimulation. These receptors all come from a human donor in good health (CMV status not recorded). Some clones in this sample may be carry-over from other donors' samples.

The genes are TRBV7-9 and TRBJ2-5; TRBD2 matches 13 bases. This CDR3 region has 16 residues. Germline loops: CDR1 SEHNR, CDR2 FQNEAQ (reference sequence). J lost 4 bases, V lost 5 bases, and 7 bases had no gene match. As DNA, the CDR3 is TGTGCCAGCAGCCCAACAAGGACTAGCGGGGGAGAGACCCAGTACTTC. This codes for CASSPTRTSGGETQYF.

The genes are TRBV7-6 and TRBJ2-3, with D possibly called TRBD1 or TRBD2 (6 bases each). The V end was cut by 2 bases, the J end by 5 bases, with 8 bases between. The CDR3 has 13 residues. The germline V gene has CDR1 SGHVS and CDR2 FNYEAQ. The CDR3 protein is CASSLRGVDTQYF. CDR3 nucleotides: TGTGCCAGCAGCTTAAGGGGGGTAGATACGCAGTATTTT. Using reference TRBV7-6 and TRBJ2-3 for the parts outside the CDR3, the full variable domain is GAGVSQSPRYKVTKRGQDVALRCDPISGHVSLYWYRQALGQGPEFLTYFNYEAQQDKSGLPNDRFSAERPEGSISTLTIQRTEQRDSAMYRCASSLRGVDTQYFGPGTRLTVL.

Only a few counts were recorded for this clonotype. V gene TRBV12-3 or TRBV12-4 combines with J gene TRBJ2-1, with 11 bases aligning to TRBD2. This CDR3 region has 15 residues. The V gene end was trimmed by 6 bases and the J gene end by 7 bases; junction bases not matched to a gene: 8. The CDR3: CASSIAGGIKNEQFF. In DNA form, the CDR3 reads TGTGCCAGCAGCATAGCGGGGGGGATTAAAAATGAGCAGTTCTTC.

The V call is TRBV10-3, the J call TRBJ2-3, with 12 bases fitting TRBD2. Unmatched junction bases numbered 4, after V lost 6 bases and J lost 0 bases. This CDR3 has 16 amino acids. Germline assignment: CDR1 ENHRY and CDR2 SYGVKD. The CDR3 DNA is TGTGCCATCAGGGTTACTAGCGGGGGGAGCACAGATACGCAGTATTTT. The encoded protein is CAIRVTSGGSTDTQYF.

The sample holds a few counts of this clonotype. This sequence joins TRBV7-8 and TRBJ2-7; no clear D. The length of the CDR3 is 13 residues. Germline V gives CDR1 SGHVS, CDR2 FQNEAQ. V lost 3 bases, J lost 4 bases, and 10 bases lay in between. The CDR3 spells CASSFNTEYEQYF. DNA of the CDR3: TGTGCCAGCAGCTTCAATACTGAGTACGAGCAGTACTTC.

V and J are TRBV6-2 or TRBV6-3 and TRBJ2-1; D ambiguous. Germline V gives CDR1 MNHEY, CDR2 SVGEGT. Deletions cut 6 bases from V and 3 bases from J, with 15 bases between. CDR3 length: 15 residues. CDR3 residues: CASRRSTAGYNEQFF. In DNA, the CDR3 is TGTGCCAGCAGACGATCCACCGCAGGCTACAATGAGCAGTTCTTC.

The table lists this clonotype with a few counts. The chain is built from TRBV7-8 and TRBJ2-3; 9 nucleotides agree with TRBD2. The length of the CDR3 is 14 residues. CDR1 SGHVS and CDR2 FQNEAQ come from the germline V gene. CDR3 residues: CSLGGGGALDTQYF. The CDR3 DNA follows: TGTTCTTTGGGTGGCGGGGGGGCTTTAGATACGCAGTATTTT.

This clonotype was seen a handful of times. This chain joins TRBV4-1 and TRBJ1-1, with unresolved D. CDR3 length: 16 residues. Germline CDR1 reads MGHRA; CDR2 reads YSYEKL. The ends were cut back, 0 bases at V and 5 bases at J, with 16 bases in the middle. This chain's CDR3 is CASSQDVRGIRTEAFF. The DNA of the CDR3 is TGCGCCAGCAGCCAAGATGTCCGGGGAATAAGAACTGAAGCTTTCTTT.

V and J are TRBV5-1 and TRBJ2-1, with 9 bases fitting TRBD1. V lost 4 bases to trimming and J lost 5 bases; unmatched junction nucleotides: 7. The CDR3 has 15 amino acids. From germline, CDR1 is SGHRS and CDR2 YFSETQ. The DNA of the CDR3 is TGCGCCAGCAGCAATACAGGGGGCAGTCACAATGAGCAGTTCTTC. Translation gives CASSNTGGSHNEQFF.

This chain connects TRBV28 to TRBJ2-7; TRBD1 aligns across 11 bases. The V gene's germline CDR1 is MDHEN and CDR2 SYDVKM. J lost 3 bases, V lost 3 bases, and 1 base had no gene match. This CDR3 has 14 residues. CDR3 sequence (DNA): TGTGCCAGCAGTTTGGGACAGGGGGACTACGAGCAGTACGTC. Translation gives CASSLGQGDYEQYV.

CDR3 in amino acids: CASSLARRGGTEAFF. CDR3 nucleotide sequence: TGTGCCAGCAGCTTAGCGCGGCGCGGGGGGACTGAAGCTTTCTTT. This chain links TRBV7-9 with TRBJ1-1; possibly TRBD1 for D (5 bases). The CDR3 spans 15 residues. Trimming left V 0 bases short and J 5 bases short, with 13 bases between. Per germline, CDR1 SEHNR and CDR2 FQNEAQ (reference sequence).

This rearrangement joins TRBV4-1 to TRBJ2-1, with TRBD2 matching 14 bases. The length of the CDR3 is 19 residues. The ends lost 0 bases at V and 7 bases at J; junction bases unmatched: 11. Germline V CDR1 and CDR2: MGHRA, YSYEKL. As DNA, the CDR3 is TGCGCCAGCAGCCAAGATCCCCCAATGACTAGCGGGGGGGGAAATGAGCAGTTCTTC. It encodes CASSQDPPMTSGGGNEQFF.

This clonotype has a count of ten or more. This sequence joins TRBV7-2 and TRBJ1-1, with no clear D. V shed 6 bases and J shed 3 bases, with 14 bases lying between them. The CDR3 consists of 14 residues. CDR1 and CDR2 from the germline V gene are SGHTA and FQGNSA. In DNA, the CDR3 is TGTGCCAGCAGGTATCGACTCCTCTACACTGAAGCTTTCTTT. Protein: CASRYRLLYTEAFF.

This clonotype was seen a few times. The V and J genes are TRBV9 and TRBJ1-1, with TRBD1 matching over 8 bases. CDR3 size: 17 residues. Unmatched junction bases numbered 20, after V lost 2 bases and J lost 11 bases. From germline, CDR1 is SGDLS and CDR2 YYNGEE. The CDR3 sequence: CASSVREYGQGGGYAFF. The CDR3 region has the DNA TGTGCCAGCAGCGTCCGCGAATACGGACAGGGCGGGGGATATGCTTTCTTT.

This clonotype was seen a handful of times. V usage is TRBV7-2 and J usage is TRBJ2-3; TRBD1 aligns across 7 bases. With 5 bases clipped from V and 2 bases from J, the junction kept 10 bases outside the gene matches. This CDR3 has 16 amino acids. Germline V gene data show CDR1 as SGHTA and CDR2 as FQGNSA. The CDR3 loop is CASSQGTARTTDTQYF. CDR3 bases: TGTGCCAGCAGCCAAGGGACAGCGAGGACCACAGATACGCAGTATTTT.

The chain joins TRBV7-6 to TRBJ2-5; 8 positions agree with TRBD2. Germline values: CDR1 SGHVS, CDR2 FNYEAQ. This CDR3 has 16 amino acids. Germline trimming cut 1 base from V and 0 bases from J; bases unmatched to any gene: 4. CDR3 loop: CASSLEVAGNQETQYF. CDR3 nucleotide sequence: TGTGCCAGCAGCTTAGAGGTAGCGGGGAACCAAGAGACCCAGTACTTC.

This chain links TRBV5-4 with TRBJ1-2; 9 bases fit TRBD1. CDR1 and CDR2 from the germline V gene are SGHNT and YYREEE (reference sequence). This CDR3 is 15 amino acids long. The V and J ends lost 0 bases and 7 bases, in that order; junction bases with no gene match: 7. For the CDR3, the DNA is TGTGCCAGCAGCTTGGCATCACAGGGGGCCACTGGCTACACCTTC. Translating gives CASSLASQGATGYTF. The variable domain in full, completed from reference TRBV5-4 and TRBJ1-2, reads ETGVTQSPTHLIKTRGQQVTLRCSSQSGHNTVSWYQQALGQGPQFIFQYYREEENGRGNFPPRFSGLQFPNYSSELNVNALELDDSALYLCASSLASQGATGYTFGSGTRLTVV.

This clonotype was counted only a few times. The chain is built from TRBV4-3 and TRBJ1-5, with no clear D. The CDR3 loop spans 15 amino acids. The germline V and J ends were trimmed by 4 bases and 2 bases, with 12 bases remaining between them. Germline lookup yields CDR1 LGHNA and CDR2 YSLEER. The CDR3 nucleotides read TGCGCCAGCAGCCCGAGAAGGGCAGGCAATCAGCCCCAGCATTTT. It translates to CASSPRRAGNQPQHF.

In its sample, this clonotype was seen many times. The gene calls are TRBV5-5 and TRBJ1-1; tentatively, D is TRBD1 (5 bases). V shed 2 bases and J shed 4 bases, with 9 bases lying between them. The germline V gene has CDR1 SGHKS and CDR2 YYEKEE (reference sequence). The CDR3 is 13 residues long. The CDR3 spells CASSFREGTEAFF. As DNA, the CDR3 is TGTGCCAGCAGCTTCAGGGAGGGCACTGAAGCTTTCTTT.

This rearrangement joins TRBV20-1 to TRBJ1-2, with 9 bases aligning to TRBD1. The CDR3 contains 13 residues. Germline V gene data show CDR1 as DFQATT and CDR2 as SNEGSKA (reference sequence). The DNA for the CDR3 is TGCAGCATCACAGGGGGCGATAGCTATGGCTACACCTTC. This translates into CSITGGDSYGYTF.

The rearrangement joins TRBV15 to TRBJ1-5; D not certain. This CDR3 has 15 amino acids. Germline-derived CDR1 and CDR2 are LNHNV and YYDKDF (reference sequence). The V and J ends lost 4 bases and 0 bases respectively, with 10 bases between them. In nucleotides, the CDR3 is TGTGCCACCAGCATCCGGGCCACTAGCAATCAGCCCCAGCATTTT. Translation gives CATSIRATSNQPQHF.

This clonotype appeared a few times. CDR3 protein: CASSRDTEQPQHF. The CDR3 DNA is TGCGCCAGCAGCCGGGACACAGAACAGCCCCAGCATTTT. V and J are TRBV4-1 and TRBJ1-5; D perhaps matches TRBD1 (6 bases). Between the trimmed V and J ends, which lost 4 bases and 7 bases, there was a span of 11 bases. Germline values: CDR1 MGHRA, CDR2 YSYEKL. CDR3 length: 13 residues.

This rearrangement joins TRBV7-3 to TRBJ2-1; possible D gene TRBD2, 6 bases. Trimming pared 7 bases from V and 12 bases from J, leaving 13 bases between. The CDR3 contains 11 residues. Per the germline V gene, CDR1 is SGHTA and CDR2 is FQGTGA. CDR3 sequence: CASTDGGAQFF. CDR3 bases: TGTGCCAGCACCGACGGGGGTGCGCAGTTCTTC.

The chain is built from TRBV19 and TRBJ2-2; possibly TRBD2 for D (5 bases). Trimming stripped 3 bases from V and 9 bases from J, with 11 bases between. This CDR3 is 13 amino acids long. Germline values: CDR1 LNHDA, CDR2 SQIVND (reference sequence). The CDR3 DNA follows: TGTGCCAGTAGTATCGGACTGGAAAGGGAGCTGTTTTTT. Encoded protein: CASSIGLERELFF.

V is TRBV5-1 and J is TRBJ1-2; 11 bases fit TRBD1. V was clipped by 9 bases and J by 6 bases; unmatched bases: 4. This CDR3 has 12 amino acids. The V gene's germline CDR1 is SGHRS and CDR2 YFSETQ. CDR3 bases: TGCGCCACTGGACAGGGGGCCGATGGCTACACCTTC. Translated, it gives CATGQGADGYTF.

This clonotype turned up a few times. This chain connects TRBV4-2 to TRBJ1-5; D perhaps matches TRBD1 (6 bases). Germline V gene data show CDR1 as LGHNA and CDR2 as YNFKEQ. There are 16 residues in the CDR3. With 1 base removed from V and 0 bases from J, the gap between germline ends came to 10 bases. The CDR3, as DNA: TGTGCCAGCAGCCAAGGACAGGACTTTAGCAATCAGCCCCAGCATTTT. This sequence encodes CASSQGQDFSNQPQHF.